These T cell receptor beta chains were read from a single sample in a study of T cell repertoires in aging, cancer and after chemotherapy. In TCRdb, the multiplex PCR reads were re-called with MiXCR into one record per CDR3 protein. There are over 8,500 distinct CDR3 sequences in the sample; about 45% occur only once, and approximately 7% lies in the top ten. Sequencing was performed on blood. Receptor source: a human donor in good health. CDR3s include the opening cysteine and the closing phenylalanine or tryptophan. The D gene is left open where the match is weak. Size tells how often a clone was seen (once, few, many) or the class of an expanded clone, and some rows leave it out.

abundance	v_gene	j_gene	d_gene	CDR3aa	CDR3nt
few	TRBV9	TRBJ2-1	.	CASSARGEQFF	TGTGCCAGCAGCGCCAGGGGTGAGCAGTTCTTC
few	TRBV4-3	TRBJ2-3	.	CASSQVGLPVDTQYF	TGCGCCAGCAGCCAAGTCGGACTACCTGTAGATACGCAGTATTTT
once	TRBV6-5	TRBJ2-2	.	CASTPRGNTGELFF	TGTGCCAGCACCCCAAGGGGAAACACCGGGGAGCTGTTTTTT
few	TRBV4-2	TRBJ1-2	.	CASSQAGSGHGGYTF	TGTGCCAGCAGCCAGGCCGGGTCCGGGCATGGTGGCTACACCTTC
.	TRBV20-1	TRBJ2-5	.	CSATSQETQYF	TGCAGTGCTACTTCCCAAGAGACCCAGTACTTC
few	TRBV30	TRBJ1-1	TRBD1	CAWSALTGIGSAFF	TGTGCCTGGAGCGCCCTGACAGGGATCGGTTCGGCTTTCTTT
medium-sized	TRBV29-1	TRBJ1-2	.	CSVIAGGYTF	TGCAGCGTGATTGCGGGGGGCTACACCTTC
.	TRBV6-4	TRBJ1-6	.	CASSERGNSPLHF	TGTGCCAGCAGTGAGAGGGGTAATTCACCCCTCCACTTT
.	TRBV11-1	TRBJ2-5	.	CASSLGRGWGETQYF	TGTGCCAGCAGCTTAGGGCGGGGCTGGGGAGAGACCCAGTACTTC
few	TRBV15	TRBJ1-5	TRBD1	CATSGTGVGNQPQHF	TGTGCCACCAGTGGGACAGGGGTCGGGAATCAGCCCCAGCATTTT
.	TRBV7-2	TRBJ1-5	.	CASSLREGGNQPQHF	TGTGCCAGCAGCCTCCGTGAGGGAGGGAATCAGCCCCAGCATTTT
.	TRBV6-5	TRBJ1-1	.	CASSQGSRAFF	TGTGCCAGCAGCCAGGGGTCACGAGCTTTCTTT
medium-sized	TRBV29-1	TRBJ1-2	TRBD1	CSVGTGGYGYTF	TGCAGCGTCGGGACAGGTGGTTATGGCTACACCTTC
.	TRBV27	TRBJ1-6	.	CASSDPIGNYNSPLHF	TGTGCCAGCAGTGACCCCATCGGAAACTATAATTCACCCCTCCACTTT
.	TRBV5-1	TRBJ2-2	.	CASSDRQNTGELFF	TGCGCCAGCAGCGACAGGCAAAACACCGGGGAGCTGTTTTTT
.	TRBV19	TRBJ2-7	.	CASRGQSSYEQYF	TGTGCCAGTAGGGGGCAGAGCTCCTACGAGCAGTACTTC
few	TRBV5-6	TRBJ2-7	.	CASSLFGGSSYEQYF	TGTGCCAGCAGCTTGTTCGGCGGCAGCTCCTACGAGCAGTACTTC
few	TRBV5-6	TRBJ1-2	TRBD1	CASRPRTGNYGYTF	TGTGCCAGCAGACCCCGGACAGGCAACTATGGCTACACCTTC
.	TRBV27	TRBJ2-1	TRBD1	CASMGQGAFGSYNEQFF	TGTGCCAGCATGGGACAGGGAGCTTTCGGCTCCTACAATGAGCAGTTCTTC
few	TRBV20-1	TRBJ1-1	TRBD1	CSARGQAEAFF	TGCAGTGCTAGGGGACAGGCTGAAGCTTTCTTT
medium-sized	TRBV6-5	TRBJ1-2	TRBD1	CASSYRFGQGGGYTF	TGTGCCAGCAGTTACCGTTTTGGACAGGGTGGTGGCTACACCTTC
.	TRBV6-5	TRBJ2-3	TRBD2	CASIRGLAGVDTQYF	TGTGCCAGCATCCGGGGACTAGCGGGAGTAGATACGCAGTATTTT
.	TRBV6-6	TRBJ1-1	.	CASRHQATTEAFF	TGTGCCAGCAGACACCAAGCAACCACGGAAGCTTTCTTT
.	TRBV24-1	TRBJ2-1	.	CATSDLVAGEGNEQFF	TGTGCCACCAGTGATTTAGTGGCAGGTGAGGGAAATGAGCAGTTCTTC
.	TRBV27	TRBJ1-2	TRBD1	CASTRAGGAYGYTF	TGTGCCAGCACGAGGGCAGGGGGCGCCTATGGCTACACCTTC
.	TRBV5-6	TRBJ2-1	TRBD2	CASSLARQWGSGGQSYNEQFF	TGTGCCAGCAGCTTGGCCCGGCAGTGGGGTAGCGGGGGCCAATCCTACAATGAGCAGTTCTTC
.	TRBV19	TRBJ2-7	.	CASSMGLSYEQYF	TGTGCCAGTAGTATGGGTCTTTCCTACGAGCAGTACTTC
.	TRBV20-1	TRBJ1-2	.	CSVVQRSYGYTF	TGCAGTGTCGTACAGAGATCCTATGGCTACACCTTC
.	TRBV6-1	TRBJ2-3	.	CASSWRLGDTQYF	TGTGCCAGCAGTTGGAGGCTTGGGGATACGCAGTATTTT
.	TRBV10-3	TRBJ2-1	TRBD1	CAISGTGYNEQFF	TGTGCCATCAGTGGGACAGGATACAATGAGCAGTTCTTC
few	TRBV12-3/TRBV12-4	TRBJ2-7	.	CASSPSFRPAEQYF	TGTGCCAGCAGTCCTAGTTTTCGGCCTGCCGAGCAGTACTTC
few	TRBV6-5	TRBJ2-7	TRBD1	CASSFPDRGYEQYF	TGTGCCAGCAGTTTCCCGGACAGGGGGTACGAGCAGTACTTC
few	TRBV5-4	TRBJ1-1	.	CASSLVRALNTEAFF	TGTGCCAGCAGCTTGGTACGGGCGCTGAACACTGAAGCTTTCTTT
.	TRBV30	TRBJ1-4	TRBD1	CAWTRKTGTVGEKLFF	TGTGCCTGGACCCGGAAGACCGGGACAGTGGGTGAAAAACTGTTTTTT
few	TRBV28	TRBJ1-2	.	CASSTSQGGGYTF	.
.	TRBV7-3	TRBJ2-7	.	CASSADVGPTRGQYF	TGTGCCAGCAGCGCGGATGTGGGGCCCACTAGGGGGCAGTACTTC
few	TRBV6-5	TRBJ2-3	.	CASSYGGHGDTQYF	TGTGCCAGCAGTTATGGGGGGCATGGAGATACGCAGTATTTT
medium-sized	TRBV12-3/TRBV12-4	TRBJ1-2	.	CASSLDSNYGYTF	TGTGCCAGCAGTTTGGACAGCAACTATGGCTACACCTTC
.	TRBV6-2/TRBV6-3	TRBJ1-5	.	CASSYSSRGTPNQPQHF	TGTGCCAGCAGTTACTCGAGTAGAGGGACCCCTAATCAGCCCCAGCATTTT
few	TRBV12-3/TRBV12-4	TRBJ1-2	.	CASSSLQGSYGYTF	TGTGCCAGCAGTTCCCTCCAGGGATCGTATGGCTACACCTTC
few	TRBV6-1	TRBJ2-1	.	CASNRRTSSYNEQFF	TGTGCCAGCAACCGGAGGACCAGCTCCTACAATGAGCAGTTCTTC
.	TRBV7-3	TRBJ2-3	.	CASSLAGSTDTQYF	TGCGCCAGCAGCTTGGCTGGCAGCACAGATACGCAGTATTTT
.	TRBV6-5	TRBJ1-6	.	CASSEYRDYNSPLHF	TGTGCCAGCAGTGAATACAGGGACTATAATTCACCCCTCCACTTT
.	TRBV6-5	TRBJ2-1	.	CASTAGLANEQFF	TGTGCCAGCACCGCGGGTCTAGCGAATGAGCAGTTCTTC
.	TRBV19	TRBJ2-3	TRBD2	CASSIGGRGTDTQYF	TGTGCCAGTAGTATAGGCGGGAGGGGCACAGATACGCAGTATTTT
few	TRBV20-1	TRBJ2-7	TRBD1	CSARDRGQGSAGAYEQYF	TGCAGTGCTAGAGATCGGGGACAGGGGTCGGCGGGTGCCTACGAGCAGTACTTC
few	TRBV4-3	TRBJ2-1	.	CASRGNEQFF	TGTGCCAGCAGAGGCAATGAGCAGTTCTTC
.	TRBV12-3/TRBV12-4	TRBJ1-2	TRBD1	CASSKYRGGSGYTF	TGTGCCAGCAGCAAATACAGGGGGGGAAGTGGCTACACCTTC
.	TRBV4-2	TRBJ2-7	.	CASSQDSGYEQYF	TGTGCCAGCAGCCAAGATAGTGGTTACGAGCAGTACTTC
.	TRBV7-9	TRBJ2-7	TRBD2	CASSLGSSGVVEQYF	TGTGCCAGCAGCTTAGGTTCCAGCGGGGTAGTCGAGCAGTACTTC
.	TRBV27	TRBJ2-6	TRBD1	CASSQTGGATGANVLTF	TGTGCCAGCAGCCAGACAGGGGGCGCAACTGGGGCCAACGTCCTGACTTTC
.	TRBV7-2	TRBJ1-2	.	CASSLVGQYTF	TGTGCCAGCAGCTTAGTGGGACAATACACCTTC
.	TRBV11-2	TRBJ1-3	.	CASSARTGNTIYF	TGTGCCAGCAGCGCGAGAACAGGGAACACCATATATTTT
.	TRBV5-1	TRBJ2-1	TRBD1	CASSLPPGQGNYNEQFF	TGCGCCAGCAGCTTGCCGCCCGGACAGGGCAACTACAATGAGCAGTTCTTC